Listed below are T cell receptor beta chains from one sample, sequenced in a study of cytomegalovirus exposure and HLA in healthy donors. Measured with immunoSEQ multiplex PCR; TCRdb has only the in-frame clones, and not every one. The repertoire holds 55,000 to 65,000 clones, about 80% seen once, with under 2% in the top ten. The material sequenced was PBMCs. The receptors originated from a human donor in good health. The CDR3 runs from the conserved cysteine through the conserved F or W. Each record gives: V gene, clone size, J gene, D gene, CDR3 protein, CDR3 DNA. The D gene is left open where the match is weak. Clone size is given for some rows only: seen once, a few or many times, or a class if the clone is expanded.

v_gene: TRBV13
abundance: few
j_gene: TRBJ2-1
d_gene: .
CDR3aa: CASSPRSQSSYNEQFF
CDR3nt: TGTGCCAGCAGCCCGCGGTCCCAGAGCTCCTACAATGAGCAGTTCTTC

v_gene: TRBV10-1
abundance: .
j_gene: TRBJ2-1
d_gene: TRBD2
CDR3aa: CASSESGLAGAPVEQFF
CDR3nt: TGCGCCAGCAGTGAGTCGGGACTAGCGGGGGCCCCGGTTGAGCAGTTCTTC

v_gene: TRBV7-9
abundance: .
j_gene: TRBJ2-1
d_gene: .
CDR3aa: CSSSLEGTPLVF
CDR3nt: TGTTCCAGCAGCTTGGAAGGGACACCCTTAGTCTTC

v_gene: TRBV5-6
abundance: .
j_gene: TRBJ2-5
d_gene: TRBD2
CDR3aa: CASSLSSGGGETQYF
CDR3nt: TGTGCCAGCAGCTTATCTAGCGGGGGTGGGGAGACCCAGTACTTC

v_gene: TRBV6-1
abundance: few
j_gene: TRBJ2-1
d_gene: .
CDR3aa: CASSEMAGPEYNEQFF
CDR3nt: TGTGCCAGCAGTGAAATGGCGGGACCCGAATACAATGAGCAGTTCTTC

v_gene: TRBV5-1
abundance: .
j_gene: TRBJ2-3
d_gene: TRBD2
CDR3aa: CASSLVAGGLQDTQYF
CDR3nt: TGCGCCAGCAGCCTCGTAGCGGGGGGGCTGCAAGATACGCAGTATTTT

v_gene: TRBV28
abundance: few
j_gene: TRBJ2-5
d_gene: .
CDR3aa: CASSSGGVRETQYF
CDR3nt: TGTGCCAGCAGTTCAGGAGGGGTTCGTGAGACCCAGTACTTC

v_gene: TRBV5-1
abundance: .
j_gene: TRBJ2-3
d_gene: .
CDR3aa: CASSLGPGPTDTQYF
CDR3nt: TGCGCCAGCAGCTTGGGTCCAGGCCCCACAGATACGCAGTATTTT

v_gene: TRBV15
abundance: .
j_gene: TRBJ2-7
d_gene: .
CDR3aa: CATSRDVVRGYEQYF
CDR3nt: TGTGCCACCAGCAGAGACGTAGTTCGGGGCTACGAGCAGTACTTC

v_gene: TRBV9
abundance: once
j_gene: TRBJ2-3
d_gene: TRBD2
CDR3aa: CASSVTSGGALDTQYF
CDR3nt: TGTGCCAGCAGCGTCACTAGCGGGGGGGCCTTAGATACGCAGTATTTT

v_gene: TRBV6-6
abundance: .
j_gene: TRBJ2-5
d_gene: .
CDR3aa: CASSYFPVTQETQYF
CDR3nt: TGTGCCAGCAGTTACTTTCCAGTAACCCAAGAGACCCAGTACTTC

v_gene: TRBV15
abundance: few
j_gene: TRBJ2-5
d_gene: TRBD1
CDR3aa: CATTGSGVEVKGGQRQETQYF
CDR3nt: TGTGCCACCACGGGGTCTGGTGTCGAGGTAAAAGGGGGACAGAGGCAAGAGACCCAGTACTTC

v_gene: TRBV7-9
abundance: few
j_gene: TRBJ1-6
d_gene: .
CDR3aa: CASSSGVSPLHF
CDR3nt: TGTGCCAGCAGCTCCGGGGTTTCACCCCTCCACTTT

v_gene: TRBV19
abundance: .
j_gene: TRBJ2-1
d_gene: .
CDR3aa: CATGGLSYNEQFF
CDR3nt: TGTGCCACCGGGGGGCTCTCCTACAATGAGCAGTTCTTC

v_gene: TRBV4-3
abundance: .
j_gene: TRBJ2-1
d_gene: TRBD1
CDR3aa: CASSKIRTGGNEQFF
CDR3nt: TGCGCCAGCAGCAAGATACGGACAGGGGGAAATGAGCAGTTCTTC

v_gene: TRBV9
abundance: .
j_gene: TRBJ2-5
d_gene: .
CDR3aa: CASSVAGAGQETQYF
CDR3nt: TGTGCCAGCAGCGTAGCGGGAGCGGGTCAAGAGACCCAGTACTTC

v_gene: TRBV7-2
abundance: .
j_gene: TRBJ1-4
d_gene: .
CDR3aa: CASSFGQGVKLFF
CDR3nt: TGTGCCAGCAGCTTTGGCCAGGGTGTAAAACTGTTTTTT

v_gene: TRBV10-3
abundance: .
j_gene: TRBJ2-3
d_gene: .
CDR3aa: CAIGARDSNTDTQYF
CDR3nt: TGTGCCATAGGGGCCCGGGACTCCAACACAGATACGCAGTATTTT

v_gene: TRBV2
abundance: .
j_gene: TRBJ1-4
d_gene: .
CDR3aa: CAGGLWNEKLFF
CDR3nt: TGTGCCGGCGGACTTTGGAATGAAAAACTGTTTTTT

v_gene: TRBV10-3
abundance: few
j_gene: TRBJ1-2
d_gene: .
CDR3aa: CAIGQGGGYTF
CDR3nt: TGTGCCATCGGGCAGGGAGGTGGCTACACCTTC

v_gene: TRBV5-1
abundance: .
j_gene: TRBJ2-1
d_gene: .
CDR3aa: CASSLAGSSYNEQFF
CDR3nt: TGCGCCAGCAGCTTGGCCGGTAGCTCCTACAATGAGCAGTTCTTC

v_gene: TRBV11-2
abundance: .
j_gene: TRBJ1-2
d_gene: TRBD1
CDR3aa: CASSSHRGANYGYTF
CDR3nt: TGTGCCAGCAGCTCACACAGGGGGGCTAACTATGGCTACACCTTC

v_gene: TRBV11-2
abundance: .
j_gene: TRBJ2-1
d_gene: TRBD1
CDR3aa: CASSLGWVGQGVLNEQFF
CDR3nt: TGTGCCAGCAGCTTGGGGTGGGTGGGACAGGGGGTTCTCAATGAGCAGTTCTTC

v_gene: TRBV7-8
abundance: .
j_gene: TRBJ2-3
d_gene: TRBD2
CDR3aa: CASSSRAGLAGKLSTDTQYF
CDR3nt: TGTGCCAGCAGCTCCAGAGCAGGACTAGCGGGGAAACTTAGCACAGATACGCAGTATTTT

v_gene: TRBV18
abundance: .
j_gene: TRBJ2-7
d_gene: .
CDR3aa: CASSARGSEQYF
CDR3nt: TGTGCCAGCTCGGCCCGGGGGTCCGAGCAGTACTTC

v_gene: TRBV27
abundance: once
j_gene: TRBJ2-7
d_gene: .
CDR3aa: CASSLRASYEQYF
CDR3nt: TGTGCCAGCAGTTTACGCGCTAGCTACGAGCAGTACTTC

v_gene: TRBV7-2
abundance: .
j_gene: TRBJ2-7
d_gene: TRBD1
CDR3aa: CASSLEQGRLYEQYF
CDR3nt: TGTGCCAGCAGCTTAGAACAGGGGCGACTCTACGAGCAGTACTTC

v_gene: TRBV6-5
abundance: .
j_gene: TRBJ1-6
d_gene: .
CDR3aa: CASSTGQPRNSPLHF
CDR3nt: TGTGCCAGCAGTACCGGACAGCCTCGAAATTCACCCCTCCACTTT

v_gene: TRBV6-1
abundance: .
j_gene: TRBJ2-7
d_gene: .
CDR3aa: CASKEQGSTYEQYF
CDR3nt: TGTGCCAGCAAAGAACAGGGTTCGACCTACGAGCAGTACTTC

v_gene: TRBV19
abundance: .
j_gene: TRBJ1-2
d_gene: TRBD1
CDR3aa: CASTIGTENYGYTF
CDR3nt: TGTGCCAGTACCATCGGGACAGAAAACTATGGCTACACCTTC

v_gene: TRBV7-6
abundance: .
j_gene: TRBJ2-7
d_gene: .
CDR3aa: CASSPAQGSYEQYF
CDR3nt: TGTGCCAGCAGCCCCGCTCAGGGGAGCTACGAGCAGTACTTC

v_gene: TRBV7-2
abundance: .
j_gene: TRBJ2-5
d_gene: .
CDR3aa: CASSLGAARQETQYF
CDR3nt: TGTGCCAGCAGCTTAGGAGCGGCCAGACAAGAGACCCAGTACTTC

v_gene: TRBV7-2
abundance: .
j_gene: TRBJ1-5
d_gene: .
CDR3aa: CASSARGGDQPQHF
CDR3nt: TGTGCCAGCAGCGCACGGGGAGGGGATCAGCCCCAGCATTTT

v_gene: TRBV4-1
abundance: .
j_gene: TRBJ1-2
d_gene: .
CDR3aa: CASSQEARGTVYGYTF
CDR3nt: TGCGCCAGCAGCCAAGAGGCGCGGGGCACAGTCTATGGCTACACCTTC

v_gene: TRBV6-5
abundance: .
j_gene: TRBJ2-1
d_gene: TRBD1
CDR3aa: CASSSGTGHNEQFF
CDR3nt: TGTGCCAGCAGTTCCGGGACAGGGCACAATGAGCAGTTCTTC

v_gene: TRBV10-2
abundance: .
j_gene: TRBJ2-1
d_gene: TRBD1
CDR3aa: CASSKGQEYNEQFF
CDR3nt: TGCGCCAGCAGTAAGGGACAGGAGTACAATGAGCAGTTCTTC

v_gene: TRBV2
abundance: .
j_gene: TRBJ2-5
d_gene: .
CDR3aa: CASQGDQTQYF
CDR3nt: TGTGCCTCCCAAGGAGACCAGACCCAGTACTTC

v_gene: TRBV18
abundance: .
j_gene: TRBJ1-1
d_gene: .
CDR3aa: CASSAKASRDLNTEAFF
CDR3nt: TGTGCCAGCTCAGCAAAGGCATCTCGGGATTTAAACACTGAAGCTTTCTTT

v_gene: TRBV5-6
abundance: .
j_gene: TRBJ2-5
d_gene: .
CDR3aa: CASSFSGAVETQYF
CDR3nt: TGTGCCAGCAGCTTTTCAGGAGCGGTGGAGACCCAGTACTTC

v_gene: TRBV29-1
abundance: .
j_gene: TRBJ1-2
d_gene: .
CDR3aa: CSVETRGGIYGYTF
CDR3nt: TGCAGCGTTGAAACCCGGGGCGGGATTTATGGCTACACCTTC

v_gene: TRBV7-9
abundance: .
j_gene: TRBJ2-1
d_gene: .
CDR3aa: CASSNPGSYNEQFF
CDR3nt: TGTGCCAGCAGCAACCCCGGCTCCTACAATGAGCAGTTCTTC

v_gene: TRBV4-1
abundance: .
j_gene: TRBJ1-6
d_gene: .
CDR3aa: CASSQDPGFTNSPLHF
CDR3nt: TGCGCCAGCAGCCAAGATCCAGGGTTTACTAATTCACCCCTCCACTTT

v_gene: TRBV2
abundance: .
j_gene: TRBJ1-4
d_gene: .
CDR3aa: CASNRETNEKLFF
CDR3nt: TGTGCCAGCAACAGGGAAACTAATGAAAAACTGTTTTTT

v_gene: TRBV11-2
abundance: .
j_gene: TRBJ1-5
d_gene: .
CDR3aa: CASSSQGYSNQPQHF
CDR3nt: TGTGCCAGCAGCTCACAGGGTTATAGCAATCAGCCCCAGCATTTT

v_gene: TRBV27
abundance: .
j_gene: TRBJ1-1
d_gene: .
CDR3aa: CARILEGKDTEAFF
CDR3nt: TGTGCCAGAATATTGGAGGGTAAGGACACTGAAGCTTTCTTT